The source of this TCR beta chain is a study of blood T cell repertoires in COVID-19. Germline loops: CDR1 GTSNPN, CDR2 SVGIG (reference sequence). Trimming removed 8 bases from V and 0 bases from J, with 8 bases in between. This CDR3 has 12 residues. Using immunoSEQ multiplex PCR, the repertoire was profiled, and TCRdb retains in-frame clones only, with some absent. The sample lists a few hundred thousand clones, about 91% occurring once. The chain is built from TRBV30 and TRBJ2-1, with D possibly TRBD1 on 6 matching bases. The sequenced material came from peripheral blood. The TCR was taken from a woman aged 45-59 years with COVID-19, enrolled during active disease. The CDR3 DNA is TGTGCCAGGGGGAGCTCCTACAATGAGCAGTTCTTC. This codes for CARGSSYNEQFF. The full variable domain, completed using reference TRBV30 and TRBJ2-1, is SQTIHQWPATLVQPVGSPLSLECTVEGTSNPNLYWYRQAAGRGLQLLFYSVGIGQISSEVPQNLSASRPQDRQFILSSKKLLLSDSGFYLCARGSSYNEQFFGPGTRLTVL.